These 21 T cell receptor beta chains share one sample of origin, sequenced in a study of response to subunit inactivated influenza vaccine. TCRdb reprocessed the RT-PCR reads with MiXCR, giving one entry per CDR3 protein. This sample has 450,000 to 600,000 distinct CDR3 sequences, with approximately 16% found just once. The sample in question was CD4+ T cells sorted from PBMCs, obtained around 25 months after vaccination. Receptor source: a man in his fifties or sixties who received an inactivated influenza vaccine.

This clonotype was counted only a few times. V is TRBV20-1 and J is TRBJ2-2; tentative D call: TRBD2 (7 bases). Germline loops: CDR1 DFQATT, CDR2 SNEGSKA (reference sequence). The V end lost 3 bases, the J end lost 4 bases, and 15 bases lay between the germline ends. The CDR3 spans 15 residues. The CDR3 is CSASSGGGATGELFF. Written as DNA, the CDR3 is TGCAGTGCTAGCTCTGGGGGGGGGGCCACCGGGGAGCTGTTTTTT.

This clonotype was counted a few times. V gene TRBV7-2 combines with J gene TRBJ2-3; no definite D call. The germline V gene has CDR1 SGHTA and CDR2 FQGNSA. The CDR3 is 14 residues long. Trimming shortened V by 5 bases and J by 6 bases, and 15 bases separated the two germline ends. In DNA, the CDR3 is TGTGCCAGCAGCGCTCCTCCTAGGGTGGATACGCAGTATTTT. It is translated as CASSAPPRVDTQYF.

This clonotype was seen many times. The rearrangement uses TRBV12-3 or TRBV12-4 and TRBJ1-6, with 10 nucleotides matching TRBD1. J was trimmed by 8 bases and V by 6 bases; bases with no gene match: 7. CDR3 length equals 15 residues. The CDR3, as DNA: TGTGCCAGCAGGACCGGGACAGGGGCGTATTCACCCCTCCACTTT. It codes for CASRTGTGAYSPLHF.

This clonotype was seen a handful of times. The V gene is TRBV3-1, the J gene TRBJ1-2; TRBD1 might be the D (5 bases). This CDR3 comprises 16 residues. In germline, CDR1 is LGHDT, CDR2 YNNKEL (reference sequence). The germline V and J ends were trimmed by 0 bases and 6 bases, with 17 bases remaining between them. The CDR3 DNA reads as TGTGCCAGCAGCCAAGATCGTCCCGCGGGGCGAAATGGCTACACCTTC. Its translation is CASSQDRPAGRNGYTF.

This clonotype was counted at least ten times. The chain recombines TRBV4-1 with TRBJ1-3; maybe TRBD1 (5 bases). Germline assignment: CDR1 MGHRA and CDR2 YSYEKL. The V end lost 3 bases, the J end lost 0 bases, and 15 bases lay between the germline ends. This CDR3 comprises 17 residues. CDR3 amino acids: CASSQGDGRSSGNTIYF. CDR3 nucleotides: TGCGCCAGCAGCCAGGGGGACGGGAGATCCTCTGGAAACACCATATATTTT.

This rearrangement joins TRBV20-1 to TRBJ2-2, with D possibly matching TRBD1 (6 bases). The V gene's germline CDR1 is DFQATT and CDR2 SNEGSKA (reference sequence). The CDR3 length is 16 residues. V was pared by 2 bases and J by 4 bases, with 17 bases between. CDR3 nucleotide sequence: TGCAGTGCTAGAAATTTCAGGGTCAGGGGCACCGGGGAGCTGTTTTTT. It encodes CSARNFRVRGTGELFF.

This chain uses TRBV7-9 with TRBJ1-1; D uncertain. In germline, CDR1 is SEHNR, CDR2 FQNEAQ (reference sequence). The CDR3 is 11 residues long. Between the trimmed V and J ends, which lost 1 base and 11 bases, there was a span of 8 bases. This CDR3 reads CASSLGNLAFF. CDR3 in DNA: TGTGCCAGCAGCTTAGGGAACTTGGCTTTCTTT.

This clonotype was recorded many times. This chain uses TRBV12-3 or TRBV12-4 with TRBJ1-5; D not certain. This CDR3 contains 13 residues. Between the trimmed V and J ends, which lost 1 base and 9 bases, there was a span of 10 bases. The CDR3 region has the DNA TGTGCCAGCAGTTTAGACAGAGGATTGCCCCAGCATTTT. It codes for CASSLDRGLPQHF.

The J gene is TRBJ2-1, the V gene TRBV7-2; TRBD2 is a possible D gene (6 bases). The CDR3 runs 15 residues. Germline V gene lookup returns CDR1 SGHTA and CDR2 FQGNSA. Trimming removed 2 bases from V and 10 bases from J, with 18 bases in between. The CDR3 DNA reads as TGTGCCAGCAGCTTACGAGCTAGCGAGGGTCTGGAGCAGTTCTTC. It yields the protein CASSLRASEGLEQFF. The entire variable domain, with the rest obtained from reference TRBV7-2 and TRBJ2-1, is as follows: GAGVSQSPSNKVTEKGKDVELRCDPISGHTALYWYRQSLGQGLEFLIYFQGNSAPDKSGLPSDRFSAERTGGSVSTLTIQRTQQEDSAVYLCASSLRASEGLEQFFGPGTRLTVL.

V usage is TRBV10-3 and J usage is TRBJ2-2; 11 bases are shared with TRBD2. The CDR3 length is 18 residues. Germline lookup yields CDR1 ENHRY and CDR2 SYGVKD. Losses at the gene ends were 3 bases for V and 0 bases for J; bases not matched to a gene: 6. The CDR3 protein is CAISDRLAGGSNTGELFF. CDR3 DNA sequence: TGTGCCATCAGTGATCGGCTAGCGGGAGGCTCGAACACCGGGGAGCTGTTTTTT.

The rearrangement uses TRBV20-1 and TRBJ2-3, with TRBD2 matching over 9 bases. Germline CDR1 reads DFQATT; CDR2 reads SNEGSKA (reference sequence). The CDR3 has 14 amino acids. The trim removed 3 bases at V and 5 bases at J, leaving 6 bases unmatched. In nucleotides, the CDR3 is TGCAGTGCTAGGGTTGGGACTAGCCGAGATACGCAGTATTTT. Translation: CSARVGTSRDTQYF.

This clonotype came up a few times. The chain carries TRBV12-3 or TRBV12-4 and TRBJ2-1; TRBD2 matches 7 bases. V was clipped by 8 bases and J by 3 bases; unmatched bases: 7. The CDR3 is 14 amino acids. The CDR3 DNA sequence: TGTGCCAGCGTCTGGGGGGACTACTACAATGAGCAGTTCTTC. Translating it yields CASVWGDYYNEQFF.

The chain employs TRBV20-1 and TRBJ1-1; no clear D gene. This CDR3 contains 13 residues. CDR1 and CDR2 (germline): DFQATT, SNEGSKA (reference sequence). V lost 5 bases and J lost 3, with 13 bases in between. CDR3 sequence reads: CSAPLGLDTEAFF. DNA of the CDR3: TGCAGTGCTCCATTGGGTCTGGACACTGAAGCTTTCTTT.

This clonotype has only a few counts. V usage is TRBV29-1 and J usage is TRBJ2-1, with D maybe TRBD2 (6 bases). V lost 7 bases to trimming and J lost 3 bases, with 19 bases between them. The CDR3 has 15 amino acids. The germline gives CDR1 SQVTM, CDR2 ANQGSEA. CDR3 sequence (DNA): TGCAGCGGGAGAGCCGGGGGTGGGAGCTACAATGAGCAGTTCTTC. Translated, it gives CSGRAGGGSYNEQFF.

This chain uses TRBV27 with TRBJ1-2; TRBD1 matches 7 bases. The CDR3 contains 13 residues. V lost 5 bases to trimming and J lost 7 bases; unmatched junction nucleotides: 7. CDR1 and CDR2 from the germline V gene are MNHEY and SMNVEV (reference sequence). The CDR3 DNA sequence: TGTGCCAGCAGTGAAGACAGGGCGGCTGGCTACACCTTC. This sequence encodes CASSEDRAAGYTF.

V is TRBV6-2 or TRBV6-3 and J is TRBJ2-6, with unresolved D. The CDR3 has 18 amino acids. Trimming took off 6 bases at V and 0 bases at J, with 18 bases between the two ends. Germline CDR1 is MNHEY and CDR2 is SVGEGT. CDR3 coding DNA: TGTGCCAGCAGCCCAATCTCAGGCTATTCCTCTGGGGCCAACGTCCTGACTTTC. Protein: CASSPISGYSSGANVLTF.

This clonotype occurred a few times. The chain has TRBV29-1 and TRBJ2-4; 10 bases agree with TRBD1. This CDR3 region has 13 residues. The V gene end was trimmed by 4 bases and the J gene end by 9 bases; junction bases not matched to a gene: 6. Germline CDR1 SQVTM, CDR2 ANQGSEA. The chain's CDR3 is CSVGQGAHGIQYF. In nucleotides, the CDR3 is TGCAGCGTTGGACAGGGGGCGCATGGCATTCAGTACTTC.

This clonotype was recorded at least ten times. This sequence joins TRBV5-1 and TRBJ2-4; D possibly matches TRBD1 or TRBD2 (5 bases each). Germline V gives CDR1 SGHRS, CDR2 YFSETQ. CDR3 length equals 15 residues. Trimming took 0 bases from V and 4 from J, leaving 11 bases between them. The CDR3, as DNA: TGCGCCAGCAGCTTGGCTGGGGGTACAAAAAACATTCAGTACTTC. Its protein product is CASSLAGGTKNIQYF.

This clonotype has only a few counts. V is TRBV12-3 or TRBV12-4 and J is TRBJ2-7; unclear D gene. V dropped 2 bases and J dropped 5 bases, with 10 bases sitting between them. CDR3 length: 13 amino acids. The CDR3, as DNA: TGTGCCAGCAGTTTACTTGGAAGCCACGAGCAGTACTTC. This translates into CASSLLGSHEQYF.

This clonotype turned up a few times. The chain carries TRBV10-2 and TRBJ2-5; TRBD1 is a possible D gene (6 bases). CDR3 size: 14 residues. Looked up from germline, CDR1 is WSHSY and CDR2 is SAAADI. The V end lost 4 bases, the J end lost 5 bases, and 14 bases lay between the germline ends. This CDR3 is CASSVASQGETQYF. In nucleotides, the CDR3 is TGCGCCAGCAGTGTAGCCAGCCAGGGGGAGACCCAGTACTTC.

The chain combines TRBV4-3 with TRBJ2-5, with D tentatively TRBD2 (7 bases). V lost 6 bases, J lost 7 bases, and 12 bases lay in between. The length of the CDR3 is 12 residues. Per the germline V gene, CDR1 is LGHNA and CDR2 is YSLEER. This CDR3 is CASSHREGTQYF. For the CDR3, the DNA is TGCGCCAGCAGTCACAGGGAGGGGACCCAGTACTTC.